Each of the 23 T cell receptor beta chains below was sequenced from the same sample in a study of cytomegalovirus exposure and HLA in healthy donors. This PCR relied on a set of 60 Vbeta primers and 13 Jbeta primers. The protocol was immunoSEQ multiplex PCR, while the TCRdb copy is restricted to in-frame clones and leaves out a portion. The data show about 90,000 clones, over 55% seen once. The sequenced material came from PBMCs. The receptor source for this set is a woman in her forties or fifties in good health and CMV-seropositive.

This clone was detected only a few times. V usage is TRBV27 and J usage is TRBJ2-1, with TRBD1 matching 7 bases. V was clipped by 3 bases and J by 8 bases; unmatched bases: 7. This CDR3 has 14 amino acids. Germline CDR1 MNHEY, CDR2 SMNVEV (reference sequence). The CDR3 DNA is TGTGCCAGCAGTTTGCAGGGACAGACCGATGAGCAGTTCTTC. This codes for CASSLQGQTDEQFF.

Many counts were recorded for this clone. In DNA, the CDR3 is TGTGCCAGCAGTTTCCCTACCCAGACAGGGGAGGACTATGGCTACACCTTC. This codes for CASSFPTQTGEDYGYTF. The chain carries TRBV28 and TRBJ1-2, with 8 bases identical to TRBD1. The CDR3 runs 17 residues. Germline values: CDR1 MDHEN, CDR2 SYDVKM. J lost 3 bases, V lost 3 bases, and 12 bases had no gene match.

This sequence joins TRBV5-1 and TRBJ1-2; D ambiguous. The CDR3 is 15 residues long. Trimming left V 4 bases short and J 5 bases short, with 18 bases between. The germline CDR1 and CDR2 sequences are SGHRS and YFSETQ. The CDR3 reads CASSPGMANFYGYTF. DNA for the CDR3: TGCGCCAGCAGCCCAGGAATGGCAAATTTTTATGGCTACACCTTC. Full variable domain (remainder filled in from reference TRBV5-1 and TRBJ1-2): KAGVTQTPRYLIKTRGQQVTLSCSPISGHRSVSWYQQTPGQGLQFLFEYFSETQRNKGNFPGRFSGRQFSNSRSEMNVSTLELGDSALYLCASSPGMANFYGYTFGSGTRLTVV.

This clone was observed a handful of times. Since a much larger clone is just one base distant, this may be a read error. V and J are TRBV7-2 and TRBJ2-7; TRBD1 matches at 9 bases. The CDR3 has 14 residues. Trimming cost V 5 bases and J 2 bases; bases outside gene matches: 4. The V gene's germline CDR1 is SGHTA and CDR2 FQGNSA. The CDR3 here is CASSQGQGPYEQYF. The DNA for the CDR3 is TGTGCCAGCAGCCAGGGACAGGGACCCTACGAGCAGTACTTC.

This chain links TRBV19 with TRBJ1-5; TRBD1 agrees at 10 bases. The trim removed 3 bases at V and 4 bases at J, leaving 3 bases unmatched. Germline CDR1 is LNHDA and CDR2 is SQIVND (reference sequence). The CDR3 loop spans 15 amino acids. DNA for the CDR3: TGTGCCAGTAGTATTGGGGACAGGGGTAATCAGCCCCAGCATTTT. This codes for CASSIGDRGNQPQHF. Variable domain in full (rest from reference TRBV19 and TRBJ1-5): DGGITQSPKYLFRKEGQNVTLSCEQNLNHDAMYWYRQDPGQGLRLIYYSQIVNDFQKGDIAEGYSVSREKKESFPLTVTSAQKNPTAFYLCASSIGDRGNQPQHFGDGTRLSIL.

This chain uses TRBV15 with TRBJ2-5; the match to TRBD1 covers 8 bases. Germline CDR1 LNHNV, CDR2 YYDKDF (reference sequence). There are 16 residues in the CDR3. Trimming took 2 bases from V and 2 from J; bases not matched to a gene: 7. CDR3 sequence: CATSRTFGTGQETQYF. CDR3 in DNA: TGTGCCACCAGCAGAACCTTTGGGACAGGACAAGAGACCCAGTACTTC.

The chain has TRBV5-6 and TRBJ2-1; TRBD1 agrees at 7 bases. Per germline, CDR1 SGHDT and CDR2 YYEEEE. The CDR3 loop spans 16 amino acids. Losses at the gene ends were 2 bases for V and 3 bases for J; bases not matched to a gene: 8. The DNA of the CDR3 is TGTGCCAGCAGCTTCGACGTAGGGGGCGACTACAATGAGCAGTTCTTC. Amino acids: CASSFDVGGDYNEQFF. The full variable domain, rest sourced from reference TRBV5-6 and TRBJ2-1, is DAGVTQSPTHLIKTRGQQVTLRCSPKSGHDTVSWYQQALGQGPQFIFQYYEEEERQRGNFPDRFSGHQFPNYSSELNVNALLLGDSALYLCASSFDVGGDYNEQFFGPGTRLTVL.

This clone showed up just a few times. This sequence joins TRBV4-3 and TRBJ2-2; D not certain. Trimming left V 3 bases short and J 3 bases short, with 5 bases between. The CDR3 consists of 13 residues. The V gene's germline CDR1 is LGHNA and CDR2 YSLEER. The CDR3 nucleotides read TGCGCCAGCAGCCAGTATTACACCGGGGAGCTGTTTTTT. This gives the protein CASSQYYTGELFF.

The sample holds a few counts of this clone. The V and J genes are TRBV7-9 and TRBJ2-3, with a possible D match to TRBD1 (5 bases). Trimming removed 1 base at V and 3 bases at J, with 17 bases between. This CDR3 has 17 amino acids. Germline CDR1 SEHNR, CDR2 FQNEAQ (reference sequence). CDR3 nucleotides: TGTGCCAGCAGCTTAGACAGGATCGGAATTTTAACAGATACGCAGTATTTT. This encodes CASSLDRIGILTDTQYF.

This clone came up once. The chain recombines TRBV19 with TRBJ1-2; TRBD1 might be the D (5 bases). The CDR3 runs to 14 residues. The V gene lost 3 bases and the J gene lost 2 bases, with 10 bases spanning the gap. CDR1 and CDR2 (germline): LNHDA, SQIVND (reference sequence). The CDR3 coding sequence is TGTGCCAGTAGTATCTGGAGACAGAACTATGGCTACACCTTC. Its protein is CASSIWRQNYGYTF.

This chain uses TRBV7-2 with TRBJ2-5, with 7 bases aligning to TRBD2. CDR1 SGHTA and CDR2 FQGNSA come from the germline V gene. Losses at the gene ends were 4 bases for V and 5 bases for J; bases not matched to a gene: 13. The CDR3 contains 16 residues. CDR3 bases: TGTGCCAGCAGCTCGGGTGCTAGCGGCATAGGGGAGACCCAGTACTTC. As protein: CASSSGASGIGETQYF.

CDR3 DNA: TGTGCCAGCAGTGATTGGCAGGGGTATAGCAATCAGCCCCAGCATTTT. Translated, it gives CASSDWQGYSNQPQHF. The chain carries TRBV6-1 and TRBJ1-5; D might be TRBD1 (6 bases). The germline CDR1 and CDR2 sequences are MNHNS and SASEGT. The CDR3 is 16 residues long. Trimming took 3 bases from V and 0 from J, leaving 12 bases between them.

This chain connects TRBV19 to TRBJ2-6; no definite D call. From germline, CDR1 is LNHDA and CDR2 SQIVND (reference sequence). The CDR3 runs to 15 residues. Trimming pared 5 bases from V and 3 bases from J, leaving 11 bases between. This chain's CDR3 is CASSPGLGGANVLTF. CDR3 coding DNA: TGTGCCAGTAGTCCAGGCCTTGGTGGGGCCAACGTCCTGACTTTC.

This sequence joins TRBV27 and TRBJ2-1; TRBD1 aligns across 9 bases. V was pared by 0 bases and J by 8 bases, with 5 bases of the junction left unmatched. From germline, CDR1 is MNHEY and CDR2 SMNVEV (reference sequence). CDR3 length equals 15 residues. CDR3 bases: TGTGCCAGCAGTTTATCGAGAACAGGGGGCGATGAGCAGTTCTTC. Its translation: CASSLSRTGGDEQFF.

The chain joins TRBV18 to TRBJ2-7; TRBD1 matches at 9 bases. The V gene's germline CDR1 is KGHSH and CDR2 LQKENI. The CDR3 consists of 16 residues. Trimming cost V 6 bases and J 5 bases; bases outside gene matches: 14. Here the CDR3 reads CASSQTRNRGQHEQYF. Here the CDR3 DNA reads TGTGCCAGCTCGCAAACTAGGAACAGGGGGCAACACGAGCAGTACTTC.

This clone showed up just a few times. CDR3 coding DNA: TGTGCCAGCAGCCCGGGACTAAACTACGAGCAGTACTTC. Translated, it gives CASSPGLNYEQYF. J is TRBJ2-7 and V is TRBV7-8; 7 positions match TRBD2. CDR3 length: 13 amino acids. The junction had 4 bases not matched to a gene; V was cut back by 5 bases and J by 3 bases. Germline assignment: CDR1 SGHVS and CDR2 FQNEAQ. Combining the CDR3 with reference TRBV7-8 and TRBJ2-7 gives the whole variable domain GAGVSQSPRYKVAKRGQDVALRCDPISGHVSLFWYQQALGQGPEFLTYFQNEAQLDKSGLPSDRFFAERPEGSVSTLKIQRTQQEDSAVYLCASSPGLNYEQYFGPGTRLTVT.

This clone has only a few counts. The chain recombines TRBV5-1 with TRBJ1-1, with D possibly TRBD1 on 5 matching bases. Germline V gene sequence: CDR1 SGHRS, CDR2 YFSETQ. V was pared by 4 bases and J by 4 bases, with 17 bases between. The CDR3 covers 15 residues. The CDR3 sequence is CASSPGGLKSTEAFF. CDR3 nucleotide sequence: TGCGCCAGCAGCCCCGGGGGTCTAAAGAGCACTGAAGCTTTCTTT.

The V gene is TRBV7-9, the J gene TRBJ1-1; 8 nucleotides align to TRBD1. Per germline, CDR1 SEHNR and CDR2 FQNEAQ (reference sequence). The CDR3 is 14 residues long. V lost 5 bases, J lost 4 bases, and 6 bases stayed unmatched. The CDR3 DNA reads as TGTGCCAGCAGCCTGGGACAGGCGTCCACTGAAGCTTTCTTT. This sequence encodes CASSLGQASTEAFF.

The chain employs TRBV7-6 and TRBJ1-2, with TRBD1 matching 9 bases. The CDR3 extends over 16 amino acids. CDR1 and CDR2 (germline): SGHVS, FNYEAQ. V was clipped by 5 bases and J by 2 bases; unmatched bases: 9. The CDR3 DNA sequence: TGTGCCAGCAGCCCACGACAGGGGGGATCCAACTATGGCTACACCTTC. It codes for CASSPRQGGSNYGYTF. The entire variable domain, with the rest obtained from reference TRBV7-6 and TRBJ1-2, is as follows: GAGVSQSPRYKVTKRGQDVALRCDPISGHVSLYWYRQALGQGPEFLTYFNYEAQQDKSGLPNDRFSAERPEGSISTLTIQRTEQRDSAMYRCASSPRQGGSNYGYTFGSGTRLTVV.

V is TRBV4-3 and J is TRBJ2-2; the match to TRBD2 covers 7 bases. V dropped 1 base and J dropped 5; count of bases not matched to a gene: 4. Germline-derived CDR1 and CDR2 are LGHNA and YSLEER. The CDR3 is made up of 15 amino acids. The chain's CDR3 is CASSQAGRDTGELFF. DNA for the CDR3: TGCGCCAGCAGCCAAGCAGGGAGGGATACCGGGGAGCTGTTTTTT.

The chain joins TRBV28 to TRBJ2-7; D is perhaps TRBD1 (6 bases). Germline assignment: CDR1 MDHEN and CDR2 SYDVKM. The CDR3 is 17 amino acids. The V and J ends lost 4 bases and 0 bases respectively, with 19 bases between them. The CDR3 sequence is CASSSPLGHLYSYEQYF. The CDR3 DNA sequence: TGTGCCAGCAGTTCCCCACTGGGACACCTTTACTCCTACGAGCAGTACTTC.

This chain links TRBV11-2 with TRBJ2-5; 7 nucleotides agree with TRBD1. V gave up 4 bases and J gave up 2 bases; unmatched junction bases: 4. The CDR3 is 14 amino acids. The germline gives CDR1 SGHAT, CDR2 FQNNGV. CDR3 loop: CASSYTGEQETQYF. CDR3 DNA: TGTGCCAGCAGCTATACAGGGGAGCAAGAGACCCAGTACTTC.

This clone was recorded a few times. CDR3: CASSPSREHEQYF. As DNA, the CDR3 is TGTGCCAGCAGCCCTAGTAGGGAGCACGAGCAGTACTTC. The chain carries TRBV7-2 and TRBJ2-7; D perhaps matches TRBD2 (5 bases). CDR1 SGHTA and CDR2 FQGNSA come from the germline V gene. The CDR3 runs 13 residues. V dropped 5 bases and J dropped 5 bases, with 13 bases sitting between them. The full variable domain, rest sourced from reference TRBV7-2 and TRBJ2-7, is GAGVSQSPSNKVTEKGKDVELRCDPISGHTALYWYRQSLGQGLEFLIYFQGNSAPDKSGLPSDRFSAERTGGSVSTLTIQRTQQEDSAVYLCASSPSREHEQYFGPGTRLTVT.